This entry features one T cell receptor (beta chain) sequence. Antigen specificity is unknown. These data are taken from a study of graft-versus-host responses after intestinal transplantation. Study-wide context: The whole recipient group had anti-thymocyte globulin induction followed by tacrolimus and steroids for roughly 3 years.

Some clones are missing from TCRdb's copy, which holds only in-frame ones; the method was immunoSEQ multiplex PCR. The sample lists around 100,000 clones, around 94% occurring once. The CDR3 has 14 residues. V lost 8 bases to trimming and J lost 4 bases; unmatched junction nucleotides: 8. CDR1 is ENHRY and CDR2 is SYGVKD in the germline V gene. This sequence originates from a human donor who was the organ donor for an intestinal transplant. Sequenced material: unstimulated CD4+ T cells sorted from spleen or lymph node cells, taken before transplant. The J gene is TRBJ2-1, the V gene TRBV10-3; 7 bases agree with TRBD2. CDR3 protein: CAIGGPAGYNEQFF. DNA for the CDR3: TGTGCCATCGGGGGTCCAGCGGGGTACAATGAGCAGTTCTTC.